The TCR beta chain described here comes from a study of somatic mutations in cytotoxic T cells in rheumatoid arthritis. The repertoire was sequenced with immunoSEQ multiplex PCR; TCRdb's copy has only in-frame clones and lacks some. The sample includes roughly 30,000 clones, around 83% of them seen just once. This CDR3 spans 14 amino acids. Trimming removed 6 bases at V and 5 bases at J, with 16 bases between. CDR1 is SGDLS and CDR2 is YYNGEE in the germline V gene. This sequence originates from an adult with rheumatoid arthritis. The chain joins TRBV9 to TRBJ2-3; the D call may be TRBD1 or TRBD2 (5 bases each). The sequencing sample was made of CD8+ T cells sorted from blood. Here the CDR3 DNA reads TGTGCCAGCATGAGGGGAGACGATGGAGATACGCAGTATTTT. It specifies CASMRGDDGDTQYF.